This TCR beta chain stems from a study of identical twins. Study-wide results and caveats: Twins shared beta out-of-frame sequences in excess, but this excess was weaker. Cord blood beta clonotypes present at high abundance carried fewer insertions; no such pattern appeared in memory repertoires. The authors noted that invariant MAIT and iNKT cells could partly confound zero-insertion analyses.

TCRdb re-derived calls from the 5' RACE reads in MiXCR, one entry per CDR3 protein. Of hundreds of thousands of distinct CDR3 sequences listed, roughly an eighth are singletons. Trimming shortened V by 3 bases and J by 0 bases, and 9 bases separated the two germline ends. The CDR3 contains 14 residues. Germline V gives CDR1 LNHDA, CDR2 SQIVND (reference sequence). On this clonotype: The antigen remains undetermined.

The sample also formed part of further work on yellow fever vaccine responses in identical twins. That source notes: Twins reportedly showed a vaccine T cell response that seemed partly convergent and partly personalized.

The source material was CD8+ T cells sorted from blood. The receptor was isolated from a woman aged 18-35 years in good health. V is TRBV19 and J is TRBJ2-7; the D gene could be TRBD1 or TRBD2 (5 bases each). The chain's CDR3 is CASSISDSSYEQYF. In DNA form, the CDR3 reads TGTGCCAGTAGTATTAGCGACAGCTCCTACGAGCAGTACTTC.